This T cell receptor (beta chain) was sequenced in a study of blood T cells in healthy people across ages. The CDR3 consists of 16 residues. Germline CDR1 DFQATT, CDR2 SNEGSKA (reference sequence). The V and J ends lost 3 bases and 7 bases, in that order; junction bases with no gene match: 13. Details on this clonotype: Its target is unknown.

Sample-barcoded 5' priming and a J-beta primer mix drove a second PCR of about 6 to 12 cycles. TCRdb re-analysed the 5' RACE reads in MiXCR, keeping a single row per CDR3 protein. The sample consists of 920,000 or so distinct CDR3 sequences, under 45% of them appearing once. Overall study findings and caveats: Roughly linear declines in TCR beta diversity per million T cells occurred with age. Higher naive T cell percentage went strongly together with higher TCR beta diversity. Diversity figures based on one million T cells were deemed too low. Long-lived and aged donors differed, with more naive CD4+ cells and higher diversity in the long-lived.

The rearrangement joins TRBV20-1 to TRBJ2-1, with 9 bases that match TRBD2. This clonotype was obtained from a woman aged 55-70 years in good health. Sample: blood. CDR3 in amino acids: CSARDFSGSVGNEQFF. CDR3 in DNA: TGCAGTGCTAGGGATTTTAGCGGGAGCGTCGGGAATGAGCAGTTCTTC.